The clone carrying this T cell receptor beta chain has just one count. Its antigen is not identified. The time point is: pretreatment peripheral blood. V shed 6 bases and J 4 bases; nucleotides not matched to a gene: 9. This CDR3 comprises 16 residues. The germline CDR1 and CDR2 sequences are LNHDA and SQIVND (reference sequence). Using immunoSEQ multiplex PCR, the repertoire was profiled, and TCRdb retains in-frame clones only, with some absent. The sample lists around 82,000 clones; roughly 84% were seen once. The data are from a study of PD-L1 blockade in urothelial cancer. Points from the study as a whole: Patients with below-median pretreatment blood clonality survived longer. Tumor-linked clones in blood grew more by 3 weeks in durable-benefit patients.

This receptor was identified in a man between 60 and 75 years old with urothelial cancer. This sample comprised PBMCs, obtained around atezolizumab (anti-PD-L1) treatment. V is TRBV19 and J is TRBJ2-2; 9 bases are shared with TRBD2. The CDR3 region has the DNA TGTGCCAGTAGGCGGAGCGGGAGGTTAAGCACCGGGGAGCTGTTTTTT. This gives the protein CASRRSGRLSTGELFF.